The clone carrying this T cell receptor beta chain was observed a handful of times. Antigen: not known. TCR cDNA was made by 5'RACE template switching, adding a universal primer site and UMIs. TCRdb analysed the 5' RACE reads with MiXCR anew, one entry per CDR3 protein. The sample lists a few hundred thousand distinct CDR3 sequences, 7.5% to 9.5% occurring once. The CDR3 is made up of 15 amino acids. With 5 bases removed from V and 5 bases from J, the gap between germline ends came to 16 bases. Looked up from germline, CDR1 is MNHEY and CDR2 is SVGEGT. This sample stems from a study of T cells after yellow fever vaccination. The overall study: When fractions had low cell numbers, they were prepared with SMART-Seq v4 Ultra Low Input.

Study-level results: The study re-detected most primary-vaccination clones after the booster (around 96% CD4, almost 90% CD8).

This sequence originates from a young man who received the YFV17D yellow fever vaccine. Sequences were derived from CD4+ T cells sorted from PBMCs, sampled 5 days after the yellow fever booster vaccination. The chain joins TRBV6-2 or TRBV6-3 to TRBJ1-5; D not resolved. This chain's CDR3 is CASSAMASADQPQHF. CDR3 in DNA: TGTGCCAGCAGTGCGATGGCCAGCGCCGATCAGCCCCAGCATTTT.